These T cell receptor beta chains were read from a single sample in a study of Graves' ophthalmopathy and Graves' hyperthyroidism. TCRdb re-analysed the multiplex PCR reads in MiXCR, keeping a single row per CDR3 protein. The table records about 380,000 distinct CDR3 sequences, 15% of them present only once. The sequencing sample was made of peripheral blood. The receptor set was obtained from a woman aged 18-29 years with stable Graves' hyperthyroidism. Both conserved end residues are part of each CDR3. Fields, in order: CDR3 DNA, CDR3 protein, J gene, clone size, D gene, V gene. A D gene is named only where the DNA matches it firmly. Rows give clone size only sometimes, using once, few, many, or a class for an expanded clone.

TGTGCCAGCGTACCTGGGACAGCTGGGCCGGGGCAGCCCCAGCATTTT CASVPGTAGPGQPQHF TRBJ1-5 many TRBD1 TRBV6-1
TGTGCCAGCAGTCAGGGGGCCTCCGAATCACCCCTCCACTTT CASSQGASESPLHF TRBJ1-6 once TRBD1 TRBV12-3/TRBV12-4
TGCGCCAGCAGCCAGGACAGGGCCAAAAACATTCAGTACTTC CASSQDRAKNIQYF TRBJ2-4 few TRBD1 TRBV5-1
TGTGCCAGCAGTCCCGCCGGGACGGGGGTTTACGAGCAGTACTTC CASSPAGTGVYEQYF TRBJ2-7 many . TRBV12-3/TRBV12-4
TGTGCCAGCAGCGGGACTAGCGGGGGGGGGGTGGAGACCCAGTACTTC CASSGTSGGGVETQYF TRBJ2-5 few TRBD2 TRBV3-1
TGTGCCAGCTCACCACCTACAGGGGCGTTCGTGGAGACCCAGTACTTC CASSPPTGAFVETQYF TRBJ2-5 . TRBD1 TRBV18
TGCAGTGCGCCAGGGGTAGGGTATGGCTACACCTTC CSAPGVGYGYTF TRBJ1-2 many . TRBV20-1
TGTGCCAGCAGTGGGGACAAAGGCTATGGCTACACCTTC CASSGDKGYGYTF TRBJ1-2 many . TRBV12-3/TRBV12-4
TGCGCCAGCAGCTTGGCAGGACTGGGCTCCAAGCTGTACTTC CASSLAGLGSKLYF TRBJ2-7 many . TRBV5-1
TGTGCCAGTAGTATAGATGGCCGGGTAAAAGAGACCCAGTACTTC CASSIDGRVKETQYF TRBJ2-5 many . TRBV19